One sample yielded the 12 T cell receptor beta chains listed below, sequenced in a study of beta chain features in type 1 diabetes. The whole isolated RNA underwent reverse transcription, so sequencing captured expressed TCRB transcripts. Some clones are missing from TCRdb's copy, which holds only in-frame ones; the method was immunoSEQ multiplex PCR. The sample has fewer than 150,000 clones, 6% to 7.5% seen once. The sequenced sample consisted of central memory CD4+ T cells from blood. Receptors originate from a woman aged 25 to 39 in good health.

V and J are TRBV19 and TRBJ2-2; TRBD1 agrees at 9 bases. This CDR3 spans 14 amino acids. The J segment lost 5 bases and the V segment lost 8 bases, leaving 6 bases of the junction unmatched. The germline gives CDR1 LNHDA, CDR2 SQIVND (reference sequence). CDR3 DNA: TGTGCCAGTTCCGGGACAGGGCTTACCGGGGAGCTGTTTTTT. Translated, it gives CASSGTGLTGELFF. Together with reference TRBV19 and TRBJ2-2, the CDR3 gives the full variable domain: DGGITQSPKYLFRKEGQNVTLSCEQNLNHDAMYWYRQDPGQGLRLIYYSQIVNDFQKGDIAEGYSVSREKKESFPLTVTSAQKNPTAFYLCASSGTGLTGELFFGEGSRLTVL.

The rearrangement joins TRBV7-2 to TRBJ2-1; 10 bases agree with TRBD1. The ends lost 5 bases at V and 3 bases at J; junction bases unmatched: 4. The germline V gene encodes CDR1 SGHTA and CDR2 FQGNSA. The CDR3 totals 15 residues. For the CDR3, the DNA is TGTGCCAGCAGCCAAGGACAGGGGGACTACAATGAGCAGTTCTTC. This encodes CASSQGQGDYNEQFF. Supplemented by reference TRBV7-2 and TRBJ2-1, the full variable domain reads GAGVSQSPSNKVTEKGKDVELRCDPISGHTALYWYRQSLGQGLEFLIYFQGNSAPDKSGLPSDRFSAERTGGSVSTLTIQRTQQEDSAVYLCASSQGQGDYNEQFFGPGTRLTVL.

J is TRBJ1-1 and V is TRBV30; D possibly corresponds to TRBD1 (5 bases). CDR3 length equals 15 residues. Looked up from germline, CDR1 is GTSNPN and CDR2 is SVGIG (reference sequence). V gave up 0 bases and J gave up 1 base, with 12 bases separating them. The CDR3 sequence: CAWSVRGRSNTEAFF. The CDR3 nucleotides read TGTGCCTGGAGTGTTAGGGGCAGATCGAACACTGAAGCTTTCTTT.

The DNA for the CDR3 is TGTGCCAGCTCACCCTCATCGGCGGCAGGGGGTGAAAAACTGTTTTTT. This sequence encodes CASSPSSAAGGEKLFF. The rearrangement joins TRBV18 to TRBJ1-4; 7 nucleotides align to TRBD1. The CDR3 has 16 residues. The germline gives CDR1 KGHSH, CDR2 LQKENI. V lost 3 bases, J lost 7 bases, and 11 bases stayed unmatched.

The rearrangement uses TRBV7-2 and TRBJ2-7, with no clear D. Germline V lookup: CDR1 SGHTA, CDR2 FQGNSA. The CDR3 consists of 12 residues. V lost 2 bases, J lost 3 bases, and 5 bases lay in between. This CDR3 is CASSLTLYEQYF. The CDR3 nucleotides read TGTGCCAGCAGCTTAACTCTCTACGAGCAGTACTTC.

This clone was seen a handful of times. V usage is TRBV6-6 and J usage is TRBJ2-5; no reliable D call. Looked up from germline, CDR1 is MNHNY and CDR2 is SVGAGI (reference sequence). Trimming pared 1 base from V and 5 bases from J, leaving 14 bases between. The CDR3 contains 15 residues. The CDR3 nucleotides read TGTGCCAGCAGTTACTGGGCCAGTAAACAGGAGACCCAGTACTTC. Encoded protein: CASSYWASKQETQYF.

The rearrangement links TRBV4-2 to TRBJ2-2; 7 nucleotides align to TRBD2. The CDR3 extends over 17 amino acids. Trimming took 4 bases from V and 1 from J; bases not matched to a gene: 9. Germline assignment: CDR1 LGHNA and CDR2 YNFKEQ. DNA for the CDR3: TGTGCCAGCAGCCGGAGAACGAGCGGGATGAACACCGGGGAGCTGTTTTTT. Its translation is CASSRRTSGMNTGELFF.

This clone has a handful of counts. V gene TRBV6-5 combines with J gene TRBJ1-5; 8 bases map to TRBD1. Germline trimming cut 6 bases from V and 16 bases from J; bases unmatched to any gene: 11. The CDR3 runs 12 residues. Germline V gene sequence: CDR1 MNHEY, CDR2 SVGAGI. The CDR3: CASSTGTGKGHF. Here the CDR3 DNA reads TGTGCCAGCAGCACCGGGACAGGAAAAGGACATTTT.

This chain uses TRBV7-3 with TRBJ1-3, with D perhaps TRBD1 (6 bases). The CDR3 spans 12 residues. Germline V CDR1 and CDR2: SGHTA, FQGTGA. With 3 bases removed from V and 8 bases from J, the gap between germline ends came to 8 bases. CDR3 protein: CASSLTGDTIYF. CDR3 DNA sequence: TGTGCCAGCAGCTTGACAGGCGACACCATATATTTT.

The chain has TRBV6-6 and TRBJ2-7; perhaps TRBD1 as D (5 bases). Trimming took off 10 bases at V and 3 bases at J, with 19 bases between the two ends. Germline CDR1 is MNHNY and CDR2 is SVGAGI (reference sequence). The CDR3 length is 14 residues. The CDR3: CATRLGTGNYEQYF. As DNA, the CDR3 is TGTGCCACCCGTTTAGGTACAGGAAACTACGAGCAGTACTTC.

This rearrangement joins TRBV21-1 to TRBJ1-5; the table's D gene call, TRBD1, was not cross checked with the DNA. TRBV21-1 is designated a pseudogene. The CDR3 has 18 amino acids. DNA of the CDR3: TGTGCCAGCAGCAAATTAGTCGCCAGGGCGCGAATCTTTCAGCCCCAGCATTTT. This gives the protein CASSKLVARARIFQPQHF.

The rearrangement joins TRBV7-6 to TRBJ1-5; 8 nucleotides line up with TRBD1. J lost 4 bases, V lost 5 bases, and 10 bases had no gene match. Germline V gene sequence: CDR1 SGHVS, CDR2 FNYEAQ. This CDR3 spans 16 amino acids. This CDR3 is CASSNMVGQVNQPQHF. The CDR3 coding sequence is TGTGCCAGCAGCAATATGGTGGGACAGGTGAATCAGCCCCAGCATTTT.